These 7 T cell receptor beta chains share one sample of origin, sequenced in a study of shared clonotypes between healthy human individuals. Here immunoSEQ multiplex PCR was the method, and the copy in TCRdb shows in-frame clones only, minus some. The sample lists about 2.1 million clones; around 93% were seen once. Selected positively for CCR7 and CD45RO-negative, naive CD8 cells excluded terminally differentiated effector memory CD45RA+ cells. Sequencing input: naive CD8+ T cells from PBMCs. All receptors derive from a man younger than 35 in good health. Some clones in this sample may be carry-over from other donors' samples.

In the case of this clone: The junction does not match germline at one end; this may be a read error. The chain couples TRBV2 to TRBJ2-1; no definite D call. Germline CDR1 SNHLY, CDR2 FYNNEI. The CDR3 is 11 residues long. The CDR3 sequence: CASTGNYEPFF. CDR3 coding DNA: TGTGCCAGCACGGGTAATTATGAGCCGTTCTTC. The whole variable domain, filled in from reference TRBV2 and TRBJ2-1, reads EPEVTQTPSHQVTQMGQEVILRCVPISNHLYFYWYRQILGQKVEFLVSFYNNEISEKSEIFDDQFSVERPDGSNFTLKIRSTKLEDSAMYFCASTGNYEPFFGPGTRLTVL.

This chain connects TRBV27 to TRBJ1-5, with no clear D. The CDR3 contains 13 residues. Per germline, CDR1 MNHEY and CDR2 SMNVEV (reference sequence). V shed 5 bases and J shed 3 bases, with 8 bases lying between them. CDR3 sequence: CASSKQINQPQHF. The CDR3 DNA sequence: TGTGCCAGCAGTAAACAGATCAATCAGCCCCAGCATTTT.

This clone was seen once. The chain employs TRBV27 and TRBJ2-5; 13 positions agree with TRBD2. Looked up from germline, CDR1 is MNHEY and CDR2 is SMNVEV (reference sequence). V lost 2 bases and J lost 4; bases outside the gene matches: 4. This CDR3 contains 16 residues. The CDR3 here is CASSLRGLAGPETQYF. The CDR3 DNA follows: TGTGCCAGCAGTTTAAGGGGACTAGCGGGACCAGAGACCCAGTACTTC.

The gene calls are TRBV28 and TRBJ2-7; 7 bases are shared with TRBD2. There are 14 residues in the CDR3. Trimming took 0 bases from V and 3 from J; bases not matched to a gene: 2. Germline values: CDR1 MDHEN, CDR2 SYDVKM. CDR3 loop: CASSLWGEGYEQYF. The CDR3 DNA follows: TGTGCCAGCAGTTTATGGGGGGAGGGCTACGAGCAGTACTTC. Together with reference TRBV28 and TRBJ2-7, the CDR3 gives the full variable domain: DVKVTQSSRYLVKRTGEKVFLECVQDMDHENMFWYRQDPGLGLRLIYFSYDVKMKEKGDIPEGYSVSREKKERFSLILESASTNQTSMYLCASSLWGEGYEQYFGPGTRLTVT.

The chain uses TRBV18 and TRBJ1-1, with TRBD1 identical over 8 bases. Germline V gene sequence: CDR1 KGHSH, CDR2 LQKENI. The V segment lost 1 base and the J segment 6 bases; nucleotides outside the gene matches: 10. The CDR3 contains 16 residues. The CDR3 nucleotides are TGTGCCAGCTCACCACTGAATTTTGAGACAGGGGCTGAAGCTTTCTTT. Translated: CASSPLNFETGAEAFF.

The CDR3 region has the DNA TGTGCCAGCAATCGGGGCTTGGCCTACGAGCAGTACTTC. Protein: CASNRGLAYEQYF. This chain joins TRBV11-2 and TRBJ2-7; D possibly matches TRBD1 or TRBD2 (5 bases each). Per the germline V gene, CDR1 is SGHAT and CDR2 is FQNNGV. The CDR3 totals 13 residues. V shed 7 bases and J shed 2 bases, with 12 bases lying between them.

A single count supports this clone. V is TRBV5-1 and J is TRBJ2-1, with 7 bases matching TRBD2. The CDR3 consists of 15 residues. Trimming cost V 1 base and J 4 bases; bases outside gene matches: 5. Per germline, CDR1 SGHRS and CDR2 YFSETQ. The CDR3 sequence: CASSLSASGYNEQFF. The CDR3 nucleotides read TGCGCCAGCAGCTTGAGCGCTAGCGGATACAATGAGCAGTTCTTC.